This record covers a single T cell receptor (beta chain). There is no known antigen for this receptor. No base quality values were provided; no much bigger clone lies one nucleotide off. To be included, a participant needed at least one PBMC sample from before ART initiation plus at least two post-ART samples. Every participant with HIV received treatment in the United States of America. Cryopreserved samples of about 0.95-10 million PBMC were thawed and washed before DNA extraction. At the time of the earliest PBMC sample, participants with HIV were aged between about 20 and 60 years. Each participant contributed PBMC samples from 1-4 timepoints before ART initiation and 2-8 timepoints after ART initiation, with a median of 7 samples. Serial HIV viral load, CD4+ T-cell count, ART history and demographic data were obtained for every participant. Genomic DNA was extracted from unsorted PBMC with a Qiagen kit on a QIAcube, with processing performed in batches of 12 samples.

The immunoSEQ hsTCRB v3.0 assay was used at survey level resolution to sequence the TRB variable region. The targeted TRB sequencing depth was roughly 40,000-50,000 T-cell genomes per sample. TRB libraries were pooled and sequenced on an Illumina MiSeq using a v3 150-cycle kit. As for how the authors treated the data: Analysis of repertoires was carried out in R inside a reproducible Nextflow workflow spanning QC, data transformation and analysis. LymphoSeq2, an R package for exploring AIRR-Seq data, was used to implement the custom analyses. A handful of samples yielding fewer than 5000 total TRB sequences were excluded, leaving around 200 analyzed HIV repertoires. Among the roughly 190 retained HIV repertoires, some 60 were collected before ART initiation and around 130 were collected after ART initiation. Repertoires were downsampled to 5000 TRB nucleotide sequences, and summary statistics were averaged over 100 downsampling iterations. Only TRB sequences with CDR3 regions of at least seven amino acids were retained for analysis. Diversity was measured with a Shannon entropy-derived clonality score and the Gini coefficient. In repertoire networks, the top 5000 CDR3 amino acid sequences were linked whenever an edit distance of one separated two sequences. For TRB CDR3 amino acid sequences, GLIPH2 was used to predict antigen specificity groups and MHC restriction. Known CMV, EBV, HIV or tissue antigen associations were flagged by matching CDR3 amino acid sequences against VDJdb and McPAS-TCR. Pre-ART, post-ART and control groups were compared with Wilcoxon signed-rank tests and Holm-Bonferroni correction. Sourced from immuneACCESS, this table was stored by TCRdb with only in-frame sequences that have V and J called. A share of the clones is absent; for the studies checked, an unresolved V gene accounts for under half, and the remainder has no known explanation. The DNA was the basis for D and trimming; V, J and clone size are from that table. A total of about 48,000 clones appear in this sample, about 81% of them only once. Of the sample, 2.5% to 3.5% is held by the ten largest clones.

The sample belongs to a study of long-term antiretroviral therapy in people with HIV (dated by TCRdb to the early 2020s). As for the study more broadly: Collection of the earliest samples took place about a decade ahead of the 2015 WHO recommendation for immediate ART, at a time when ART was typically delayed until CD4 counts fell. A retrospective serial study tested whether changes in peripheral blood TRB repertoire composition and diversity were associated with ART initiation and durable HIV suppression. From 25 to 30 adults with confirmed HIV infection, the cohort provided under 200 cryopreserved PBMC samples, gathered serially across a mean of around 6 years (range 1-12). Among the 25 to 30 participants with HIV, about 11 were female. No cross-contamination during QIAcube processing was seen in test extractions of a monoclonal T-cell line run alongside around 31 polyclonal samples.

The research as a whole found: The repertoire was dominated across all time points by expanded TRB clones identified before ART initiation, although this dominance was seen to fluctuate and to decrease in many PLHIV after ART. ART initiation was associated with a significant increase in TRB diversity, but diversity stayed significantly below transplant donor controls even after long-term ART. The samples were dated from about 2003 to 2017, and the ART regimens that were used may be less effective than current ART regimens. Unsorted PBMC were profiled instead of sorted CD4+ and CD8+ T cells because pre-ART samples had limited cell numbers. Limited PBMC availability meant only the TCR beta chain was sequenced, without alpha chain pairing. Inferences about post-ART repertoire changes were limited because no data were available on ART adherence, viral resistance or therapy changes. Narrower CDR3 length ranges were observed in HIV repertoires than in controls, and an antigen-experienced repertoire with only a slight naive shift after ART was suggested by the network structure.

Deletion took 5 bases off V and 1 base off J, with a span of 8 bases between the germline ends. Reading from cysteine to phenylalanine, the CDR3 counts 13 amino acids. Just the 39-base CDR3 DNA is kept, in frame starting at base 1. CDR1 and CDR2 (MNHNY, SVGAGI) derive from the germline V gene (reference sequence). This chain is built from TRBV6-6 and TRBJ1-1; no D gene can be assigned with confidence. The sample consisted of unsorted PBMCs, taken 0.8 years after starting antiretroviral therapy. The sequence came from a woman younger than 35 with HIV. CDR3 region: CASSVLGNTEAFF. Here is the DNA: TGTGCCAGCAGTGTGTTGGGGAACACTGAAGCTTTCTTT.